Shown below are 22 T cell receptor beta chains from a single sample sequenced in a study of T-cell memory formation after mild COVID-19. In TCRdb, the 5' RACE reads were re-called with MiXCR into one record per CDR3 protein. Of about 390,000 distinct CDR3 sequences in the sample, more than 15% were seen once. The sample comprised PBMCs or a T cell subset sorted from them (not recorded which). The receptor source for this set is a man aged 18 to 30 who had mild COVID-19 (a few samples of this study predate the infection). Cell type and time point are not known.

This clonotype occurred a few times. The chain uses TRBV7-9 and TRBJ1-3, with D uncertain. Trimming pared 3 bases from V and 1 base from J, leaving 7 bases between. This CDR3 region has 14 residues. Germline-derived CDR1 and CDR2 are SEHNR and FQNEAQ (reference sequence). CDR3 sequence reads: CASSFPESGNTIYF. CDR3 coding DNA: TGTGCCAGCAGCTTTCCCGAGTCTGGAAACACCATATATTTT.

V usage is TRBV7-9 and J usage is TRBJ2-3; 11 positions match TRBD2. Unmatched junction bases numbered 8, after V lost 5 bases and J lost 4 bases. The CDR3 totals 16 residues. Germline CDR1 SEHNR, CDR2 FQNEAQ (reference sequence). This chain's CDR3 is CASSPSVGLAADTQYF. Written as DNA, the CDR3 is TGTGCCAGCAGCCCCTCGGTGGGACTAGCGGCAGATACGCAGTATTTT.

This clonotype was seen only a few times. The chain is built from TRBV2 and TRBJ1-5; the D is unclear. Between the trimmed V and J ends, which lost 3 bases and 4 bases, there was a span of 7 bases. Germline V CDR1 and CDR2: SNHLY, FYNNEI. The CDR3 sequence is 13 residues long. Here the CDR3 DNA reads TGTGCCAGCAGTGAGCGGAGGAATCAGCCCCAGCATTTT. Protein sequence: CASSERRNQPQHF. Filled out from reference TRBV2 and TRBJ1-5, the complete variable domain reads EPEVTQTPSHQVTQMGQEVILRCVPISNHLYFYWYRQILGQKVEFLVSFYNNEISEKSEIFDDQFSVERPDGSNFTLKIRSTKLEDSAMYFCASSERRNQPQHFGDGTRLSIL.

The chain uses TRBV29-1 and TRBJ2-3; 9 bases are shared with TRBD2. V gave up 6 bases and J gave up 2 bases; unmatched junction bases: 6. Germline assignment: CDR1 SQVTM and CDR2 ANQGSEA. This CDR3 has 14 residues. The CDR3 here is CSVGIAGVTDTQYF. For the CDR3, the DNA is TGCAGCGTCGGCATAGCGGGGGTCACAGATACGCAGTATTTT.

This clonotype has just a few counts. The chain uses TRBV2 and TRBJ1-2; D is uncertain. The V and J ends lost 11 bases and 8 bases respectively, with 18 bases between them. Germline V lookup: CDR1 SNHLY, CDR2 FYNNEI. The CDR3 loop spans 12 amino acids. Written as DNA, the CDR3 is TGTGCCTCCGCCCGGGGTCTGATGGGCTACACCTTC. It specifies CASARGLMGYTF.

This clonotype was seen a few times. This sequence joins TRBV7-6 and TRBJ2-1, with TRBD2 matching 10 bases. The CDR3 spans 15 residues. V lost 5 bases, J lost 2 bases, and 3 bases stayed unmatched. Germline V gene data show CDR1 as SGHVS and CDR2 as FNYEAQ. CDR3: CASSHGLAAYNEQFF. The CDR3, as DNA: TGTGCCAGCAGCCATGGACTAGCGGCCTACAATGAGCAGTTCTTC.

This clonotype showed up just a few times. The CDR3 sequence is CASSPQEGQAFF. In nucleotides, the CDR3 is TGTGCCAGCAGCCCCCAAGAGGGACAGGCTTTCTTT. The chain recombines TRBV7-9 with TRBJ1-1; 7 bases are shared with TRBD1. The CDR3 loop spans 12 amino acids. The trim removed 5 bases at V and 11 bases at J, leaving 8 bases unmatched. CDR1 SEHNR and CDR2 FQNEAQ come from the germline V gene (reference sequence).

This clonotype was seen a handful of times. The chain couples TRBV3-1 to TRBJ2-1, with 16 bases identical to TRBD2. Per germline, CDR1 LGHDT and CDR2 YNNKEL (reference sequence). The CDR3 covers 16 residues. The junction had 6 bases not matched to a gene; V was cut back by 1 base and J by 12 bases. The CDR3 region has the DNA TGTGCCAGCAGCCAAGCCCCGGGACTAGCGGGGGGGCGGCAGTTCTTC. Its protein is CASSQAPGLAGGRQFF.

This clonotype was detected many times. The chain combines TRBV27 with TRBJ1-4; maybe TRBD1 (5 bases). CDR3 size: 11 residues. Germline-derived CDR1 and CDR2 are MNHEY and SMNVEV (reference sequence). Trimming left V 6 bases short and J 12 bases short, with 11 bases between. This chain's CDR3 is CASSPGGELFF. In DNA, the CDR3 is TGTGCCAGCAGCCCCGGGGGGGAACTGTTTTTT.

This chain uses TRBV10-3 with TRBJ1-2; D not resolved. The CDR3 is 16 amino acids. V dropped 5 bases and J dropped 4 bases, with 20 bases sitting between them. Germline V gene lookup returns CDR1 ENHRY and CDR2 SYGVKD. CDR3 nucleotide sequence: TGTGCCATCAGTTTAAATTTAGTGGTCCCAGGCTATGGCTACACCTTC. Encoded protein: CAISLNLVVPGYGYTF.

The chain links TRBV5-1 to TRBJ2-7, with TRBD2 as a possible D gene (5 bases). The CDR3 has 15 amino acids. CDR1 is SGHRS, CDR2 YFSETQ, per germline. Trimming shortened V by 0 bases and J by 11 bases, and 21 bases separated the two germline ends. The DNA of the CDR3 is TGCGCCAGCAGCTTGGAGGGTGATTCCGGAGGTTTGGAGTACTTC. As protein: CASSLEGDSGGLEYF.

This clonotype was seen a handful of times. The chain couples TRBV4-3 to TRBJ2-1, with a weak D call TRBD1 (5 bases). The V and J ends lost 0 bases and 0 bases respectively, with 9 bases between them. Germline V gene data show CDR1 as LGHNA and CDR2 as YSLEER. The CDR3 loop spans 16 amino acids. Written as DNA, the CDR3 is TGCGCCAGCAGCCAAGAATACAGGAACTCCTACAATGAGCAGTTCTTC. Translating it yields CASSQEYRNSYNEQFF.

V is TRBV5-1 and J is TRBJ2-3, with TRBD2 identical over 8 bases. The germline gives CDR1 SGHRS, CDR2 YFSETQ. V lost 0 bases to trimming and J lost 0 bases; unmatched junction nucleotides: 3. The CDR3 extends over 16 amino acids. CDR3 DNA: TGCGCCAGCAGCTTGGGGGTAGCGGGGAGCACAGATACGCAGTATTTT. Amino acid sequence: CASSLGVAGSTDTQYF. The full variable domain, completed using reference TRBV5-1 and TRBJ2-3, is KAGVTQTPRYLIKTRGQQVTLSCSPISGHRSVSWYQQTPGQGLQFLFEYFSETQRNKGNFPGRFSGRQFSNSRSEMNVSTLELGDSALYLCASSLGVAGSTDTQYFGPGTRLTVL.

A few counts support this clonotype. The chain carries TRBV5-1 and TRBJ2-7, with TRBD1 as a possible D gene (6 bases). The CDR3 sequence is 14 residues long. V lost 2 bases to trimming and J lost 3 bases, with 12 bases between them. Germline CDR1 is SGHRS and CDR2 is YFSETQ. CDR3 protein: CASSLQGSFYEQYV. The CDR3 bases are TGCGCCAGCAGCTTACAGGGTTCTTTCTACGAGCAGTACGTC.

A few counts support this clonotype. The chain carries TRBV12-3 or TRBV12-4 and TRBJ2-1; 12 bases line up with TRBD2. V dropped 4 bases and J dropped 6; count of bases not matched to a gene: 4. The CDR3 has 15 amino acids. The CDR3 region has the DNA TGTGCCAGCAGTTCTACTAGCGGGGGGTCCAATGAGCAGTTCTTC. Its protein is CASSSTSGGSNEQFF.

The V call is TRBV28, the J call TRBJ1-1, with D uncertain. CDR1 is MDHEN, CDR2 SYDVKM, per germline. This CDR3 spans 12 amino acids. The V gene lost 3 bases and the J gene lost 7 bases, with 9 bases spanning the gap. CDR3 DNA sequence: TGTGCCAGCAGTTTGACGGCGGGTGAAGCTTTCTTT. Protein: CASSLTAGEAFF.

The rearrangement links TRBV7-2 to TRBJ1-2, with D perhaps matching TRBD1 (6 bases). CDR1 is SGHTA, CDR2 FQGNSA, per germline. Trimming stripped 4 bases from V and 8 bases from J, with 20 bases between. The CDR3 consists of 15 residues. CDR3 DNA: TGTGCCAGCAGCTCGGGACAACCCCAGGTTTGGGGCTACACCTTC. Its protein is CASSSGQPQVWGYTF.

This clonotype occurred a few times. CDR3 nucleotide sequence: TGCAGCGTTGAGGTGGGACAGGGCTACGAGCAGTACTTC. It is translated as CSVEVGQGYEQYF. The chain joins TRBV29-1 to TRBJ2-7; 9 nucleotides align to TRBD1. Germline lookup yields CDR1 SQVTM and CDR2 ANQGSEA. V lost 3 bases to trimming and J lost 3 bases; unmatched junction nucleotides: 3. The CDR3 consists of 13 residues.

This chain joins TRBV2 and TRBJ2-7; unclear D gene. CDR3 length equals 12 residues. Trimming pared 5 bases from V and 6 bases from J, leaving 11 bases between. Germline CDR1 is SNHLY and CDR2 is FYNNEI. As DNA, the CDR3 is TGTGCCAGCAGTACAGCTGCGCGCGAGCAGTACTTC. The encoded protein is CASSTAAREQYF. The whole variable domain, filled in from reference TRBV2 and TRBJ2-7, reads EPEVTQTPSHQVTQMGQEVILRCVPISNHLYFYWYRQILGQKVEFLVSFYNNEISEKSEIFDDQFSVERPDGSNFTLKIRSTKLEDSAMYFCASSTAAREQYFGPGTRLTVT.

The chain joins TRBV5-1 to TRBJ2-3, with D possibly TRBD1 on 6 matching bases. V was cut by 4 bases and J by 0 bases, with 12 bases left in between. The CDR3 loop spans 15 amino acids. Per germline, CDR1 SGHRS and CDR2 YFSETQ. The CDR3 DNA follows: TGCGCCAGCAGCATCGGGACAACTAGCACAGATACGCAGTATTTT. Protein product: CASSIGTTSTDTQYF.

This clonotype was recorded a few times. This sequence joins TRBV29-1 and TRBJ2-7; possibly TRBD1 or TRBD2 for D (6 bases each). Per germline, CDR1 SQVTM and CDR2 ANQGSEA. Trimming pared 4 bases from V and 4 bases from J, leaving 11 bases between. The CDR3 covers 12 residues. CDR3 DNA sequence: TGCAGCGTTGCCCCGGGGGCATACGAGCAGTACTTC. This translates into CSVAPGAYEQYF.

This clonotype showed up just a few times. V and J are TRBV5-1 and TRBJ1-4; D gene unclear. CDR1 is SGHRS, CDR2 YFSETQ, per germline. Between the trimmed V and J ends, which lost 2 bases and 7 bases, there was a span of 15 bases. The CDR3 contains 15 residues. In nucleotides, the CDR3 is TGCGCCAGCAGCTTAGGAGGGCATATCGGTGAAAAACTGTTTTTT. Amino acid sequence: CASSLGGHIGEKLFF.